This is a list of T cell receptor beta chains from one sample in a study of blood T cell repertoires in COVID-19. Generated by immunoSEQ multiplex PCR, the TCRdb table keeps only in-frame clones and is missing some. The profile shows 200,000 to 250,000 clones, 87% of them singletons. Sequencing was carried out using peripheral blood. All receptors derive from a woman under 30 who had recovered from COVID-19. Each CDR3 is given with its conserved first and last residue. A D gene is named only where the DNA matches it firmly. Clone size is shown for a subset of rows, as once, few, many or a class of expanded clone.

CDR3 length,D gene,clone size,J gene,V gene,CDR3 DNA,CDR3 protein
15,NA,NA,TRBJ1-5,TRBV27,TGTGCCAGCAGTTTGGAGGAAAATAGCAATCAGCCCCAGCATTTT,CASSLEENSNQPQHF
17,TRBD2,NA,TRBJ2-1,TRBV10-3,TGTGCCATACAGGGACTAGCGGGAGGAAGCTCCTACAATGAGCAGTTCTTC,CAIQGLAGGSSYNEQFF
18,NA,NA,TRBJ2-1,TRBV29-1,TGCAGCGTTGATGGGGACTTTAACCTCATGGGCTCCTACAATGAGCAGTTCTTC,CSVDGDFNLMGSYNEQFF
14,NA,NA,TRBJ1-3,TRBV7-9,TGTGCCAGCAGCCGCCCCCATGGCGGAGACACCATATATTTT,CASSRPHGGDTIYF
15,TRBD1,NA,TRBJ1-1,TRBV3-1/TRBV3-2,TGTGCCAGCAGCCAACGCGGACAGGGAAACACTGAAGCTTTCTTT,CASSQRGQGNTEAFF
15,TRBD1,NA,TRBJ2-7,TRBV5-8,TGTGCCAGCAGCTGGGGACAGGGAGACTCCTACGAGCAGTACTTC,CASSWGQGDSYEQYF
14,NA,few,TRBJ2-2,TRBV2,TGTGCCAGCAGGCAGAGGGTCGACACCGGGGAGCTGTTTTTT,CASRQRVDTGELFF
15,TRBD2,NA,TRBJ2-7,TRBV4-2,TGTGCCAGCAGCCAAGCCCCGGGACTACGCTACGAGCAGTACTTC,CASSQAPGLRYEQYF
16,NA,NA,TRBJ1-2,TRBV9,TGTGCCAGCAGCGCCTTCCACGGGGGAGGCTTGAATGGCTACACCTTC,CASSAFHGGGLNGYTF
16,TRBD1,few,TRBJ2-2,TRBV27,TGTGCCAGCAGTGTGACAGGGGGTTATGGCACCGGGGAGCTGTTTTTT,CASSVTGGYGTGELFF
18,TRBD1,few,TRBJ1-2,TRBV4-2,TGTGCCAGCAGCCAACTCGGGACAGGGGGAGTTCTTGTCTATGGCTACACCTTC,CASSQLGTGGVLVYGYTF
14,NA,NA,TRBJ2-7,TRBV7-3,TGTGCCAGCAGCTTAACAGGGGATCACTACGAGCAGTACTTC,CASSLTGDHYEQYF
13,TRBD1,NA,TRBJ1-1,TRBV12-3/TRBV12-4,TGTGCCAGCAGGGAGACAGGGGCCCCTGAAGCTTTCTTT,CASRETGAPEAFF
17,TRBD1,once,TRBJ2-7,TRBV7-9,TGTGCCAGCAGCTTACCTATGGGAGGGACAGGGCTTTACGAGCAGTACTTC,CASSLPMGGTGLYEQYF
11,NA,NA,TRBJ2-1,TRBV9,TGTGCCAGCAGCTCGGGGTATGAGCAGTTCTTC,CASSSGYEQFF
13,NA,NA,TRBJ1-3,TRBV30,TGTGCCTGGGGGACTTGGCGTGGAAACACCATATATTTT,CAWGTWRGNTIYF
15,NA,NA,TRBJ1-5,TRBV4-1,TGCGCCAGCAGCAAAGATGAAGGCGGGAATCAGCCCCAGCATTTT,CASSKDEGGNQPQHF
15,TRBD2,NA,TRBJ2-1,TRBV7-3,TGTGCCAGCAGCCCTCTAGCGGGAGTGGGAAATGAGCAGTTCTTC,CASSPLAGVGNEQFF
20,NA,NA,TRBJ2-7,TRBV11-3,TGTGCCAGCAGCTTAGATTATTTTGGCCGACAGTCCGGAAGCTCCTACGAGCAGTACTTC,CASSLDYFGRQSGSSYEQYF
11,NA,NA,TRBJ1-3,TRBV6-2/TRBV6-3,TGTGCCAGCAGTGAGACGGGGACCATATATTTT,CASSETGTIYF
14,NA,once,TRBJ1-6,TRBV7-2,TGTGCCAGCAGCTTTGGGGCGGGAAATTCACCCCTCCACTTT,CASSFGAGNSPLHF
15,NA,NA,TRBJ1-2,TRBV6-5,TGTGCCAGCAGTTACTCGATAAAGGGACAAGATGGCTACACCTTC,CASSYSIKGQDGYTF
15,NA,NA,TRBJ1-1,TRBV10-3,TGTGCCATCAGTGAATCAAGACTATCGAACACTGAAGCTTTCTTT,CAISESRLSNTEAFF
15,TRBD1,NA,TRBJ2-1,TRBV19,TGTGCCAGTAGTATAGGACAGGGTAGCTACAATGAGCAGTTCTTC,CASSIGQGSYNEQFF
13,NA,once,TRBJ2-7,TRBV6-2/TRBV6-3,TGTGCCAGCAGTTTAGGGGCCGCCTACGAGCAGTACTTC,CASSLGAAYEQYF
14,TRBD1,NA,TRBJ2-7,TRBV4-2,TGTGCCAGCAGCCCGCTGACAGGGAGCTACGAGCAGTACTTC,CASSPLTGSYEQYF
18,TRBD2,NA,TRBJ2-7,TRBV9,TGTGCCAGCAGCGTAGGCTCCCCCGTGCTAGCGGGAGTCCACGAGCAGTACTTC,CASSVGSPVLAGVHEQYF
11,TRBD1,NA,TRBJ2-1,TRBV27,TGTGCCAGCGGACAGGGTTTATGGCAGTTCTTC,CASGQGLWQFF
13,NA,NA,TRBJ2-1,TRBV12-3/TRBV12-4,TGTGCCAGCAGCCCCGACTCTTACAATGAGCAGTTCTTC,CASSPDSYNEQFF
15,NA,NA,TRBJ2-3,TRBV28,TGTGCCAGCAGTTTTATAGCGGAGGGCACAGATACGCAGTATTTT,CASSFIAEGTDTQYF
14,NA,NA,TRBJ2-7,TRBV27,TGTGCCAGCAGTTTTACAGCTACCTCCTACGAGCAGTACTTC,CASSFTATSYEQYF
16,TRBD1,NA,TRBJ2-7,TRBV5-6,TGTGCCAGCAGCATTCGACAGGGCCCTAAGCGGTACGAGCAGTACTTC,CASSIRQGPKRYEQYF
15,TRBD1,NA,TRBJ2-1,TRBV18,TGTGCCAGCTCTGAGGGACAGGGTTGGGTCAATGAGCAGTTCTTC,CASSEGQGWVNEQFF
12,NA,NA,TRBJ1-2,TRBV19,TGTGCCAGTAGTCAGGGTTTCTATGGCTACACCTTC,CASSQGFYGYTF
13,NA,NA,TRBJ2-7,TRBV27,TGTGCCAGCAGTTTTAAGGGGGCCTACGAGCAGTACTTC,CASSFKGAYEQYF
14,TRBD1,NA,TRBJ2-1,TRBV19,TGTGCCAGTAGTCTGGGACAGGTGGTCATTGAGCAGTTCTTC,CASSLGQVVIEQFF
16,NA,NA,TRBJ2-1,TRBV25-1,TGTGCCAGCAGTGCCTCAGAACAGGGAAGTAGGAATGAGCAGTTCTTC,CASSASEQGSRNEQFF
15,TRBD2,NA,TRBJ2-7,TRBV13,TGTGCCAGCAGCTCCGGCTTTAGCGGGAGACCCGAGCAGTACTTC,CASSSGFSGRPEQYF
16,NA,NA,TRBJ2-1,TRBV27,TGTGCCAGCAGTCCGCTCCCCCCCCTGACTAGCAATGAGCAGTTCTTC,CASSPLPPLTSNEQFF
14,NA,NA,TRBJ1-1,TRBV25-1,TGTGCCAGCACCGAGGGACCGGGGGGCACTGAAGCTTTCTTT,CASTEGPGGTEAFF
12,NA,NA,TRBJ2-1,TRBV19,TGTGCCAGTAGAGACCCTGGCGGTCAGCAGTTCTTC,CASRDPGGQQFF
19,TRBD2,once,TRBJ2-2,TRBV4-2,TGTGCCAGCAGCCAAGTCTGGGGACTAGCGGGAGGGAAGCACGGGGAGCTGTTTTTT,CASSQVWGLAGGKHGELFF
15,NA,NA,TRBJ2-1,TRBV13,TGTGCCAGCAGCTTAAGGACAAGCTCCTACAATGAGCAGTTCTTC,CASSLRTSSYNEQFF
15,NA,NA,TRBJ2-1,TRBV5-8,TGTGCCAGCAGCCGACTGACAGGACACTACAATGAGCAGTTCTTC,CASSRLTGHYNEQFF
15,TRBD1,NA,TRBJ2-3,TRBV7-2,TGTGCCAGCAGCTTACAGGGGGTGGGCACAGATACGCAGTATTTT,CASSLQGVGTDTQYF
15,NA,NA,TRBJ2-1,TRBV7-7,TGTGCCAGCAGCCCCGACCACTACTCCTACAATGAGCAGTTCTTC,CASSPDHYSYNEQFF
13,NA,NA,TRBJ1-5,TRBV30,TGTGCCTGGAGTGCCGGGAGCAATCAGCCCCAGCATTTT,CAWSAGSNQPQHF
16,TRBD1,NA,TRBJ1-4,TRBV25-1,TGTGCCAGCAGTGGAGACCTTAAGACAGGGGATGAAAAACTGTTTTTT,CASSGDLKTGDEKLFF
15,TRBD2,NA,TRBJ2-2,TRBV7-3,TGTGCCAGCAGTACTAGCGGGAGTGTATCCGGGGAGCTGTTTTTT,CASSTSGSVSGELFF
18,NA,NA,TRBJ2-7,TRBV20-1,TGCAGTGCTAGTCCCACGGCTCAAACTAGTCCAACCGCCTACGAGCAGTACTTC,CSASPTAQTSPTAYEQYF
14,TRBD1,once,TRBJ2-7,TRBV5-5,TGTGCCAGCAGTCCCACCAGGGGGCATGACGAGCAGTACTTC,CASSPTRGHDEQYF
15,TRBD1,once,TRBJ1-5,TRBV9,TGTGCCAGCAGCGCGGGACAGTTATCGAATCAGCCCCAGCATTTT,CASSAGQLSNQPQHF
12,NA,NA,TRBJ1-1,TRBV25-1,TGTGCCAGCGGACCAGGGTGGGCTGAAGCTTTCTTT,CASGPGWAEAFF
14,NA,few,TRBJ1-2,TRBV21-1,TGTGCCAGCAGCAAAGCCCCAGGGGTGGATGGCTACACCTTC,CASSKAPGVDGYTF
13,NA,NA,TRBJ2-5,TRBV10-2,TGCGCCAGCATTCCCGGGTCACAAGAGACCCAGTACTTC,CASIPGSQETQYF
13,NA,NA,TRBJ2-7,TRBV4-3,TGCGCCAGCAGCAAGGAGGTTTCCTACGAGCAGTACTTC,CASSKEVSYEQYF
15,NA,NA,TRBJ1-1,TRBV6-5,TGTGCCAGCAGCTATCGGGGGGATTCGAACACTGAAGCTTTCTTT,CASSYRGDSNTEAFF